This entry concerns a single T cell receptor beta chain. This clone was picked up one time. This clone's antigen is unknown. Within one base of it there is no much larger clone, and no base qualities were kept. The method was the immunoSEQ multiplex PCR assay. TCRdb stores this immuneACCESS table with in-frame sequences only. Part of the clones is absent; in the studies checked, under half of the shortfall reflects unresolved V genes, and no reason is known for the rest. Across this sample there are about 49,000 clones, with approximately 94% seen only once. The ten largest clones add up to around 5% of the sample. This entry is derived from a study of T cell changes during pregnancy in multiple sclerosis (dated 2019 in TCRdb). In the study overall: The study looked at changes in the T cell repertoire across pregnancy in women with multiple sclerosis.

Including cysteine and phenylalanine, the CDR3 has 15 amino acids. Only CDR3 DNA remains: 45 bases, in frame from the first base. The V and J ends are trimmed by 2 bases and 3 bases, leaving 14 bases between them. CDR1 and CDR2 are drawn from the germline V gene (reference sequence): PRHDT, FYEKMQ. The source is a female donor with multiple sclerosis, enrolled in a pregnancy study. The rearrangement combines TRBV13 with TRBJ2-7; TRBD1 is possibly the D segment (5 matching bases). This sample comprised CD8+ T cells from peripheral blood mononuclear cells, obtained before pregnancy. The nucleotides read TGTGCCAGCAGCTTATTCGGGCTGGGGCGCTACGAGCAGTACTTC. Translated, it gives CASSLFGLGRYEQYF.